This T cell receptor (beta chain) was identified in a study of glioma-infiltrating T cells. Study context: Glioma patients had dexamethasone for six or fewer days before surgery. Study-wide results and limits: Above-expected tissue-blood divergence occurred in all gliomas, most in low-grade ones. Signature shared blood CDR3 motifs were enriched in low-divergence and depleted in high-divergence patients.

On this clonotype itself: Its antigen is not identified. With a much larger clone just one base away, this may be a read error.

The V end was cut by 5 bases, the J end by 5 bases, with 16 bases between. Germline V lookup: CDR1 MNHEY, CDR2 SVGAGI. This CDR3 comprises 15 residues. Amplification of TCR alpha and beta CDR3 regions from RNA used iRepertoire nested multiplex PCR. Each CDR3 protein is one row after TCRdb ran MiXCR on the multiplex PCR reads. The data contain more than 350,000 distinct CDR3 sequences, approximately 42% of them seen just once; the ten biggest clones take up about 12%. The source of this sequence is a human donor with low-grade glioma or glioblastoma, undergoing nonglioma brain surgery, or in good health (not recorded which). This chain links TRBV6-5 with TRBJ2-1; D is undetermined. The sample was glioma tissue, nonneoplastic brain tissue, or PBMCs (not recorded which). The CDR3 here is CASSRLLPTNNEQFF. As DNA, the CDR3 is TGTGCCAGCAGTCGGCTCCTCCCCACCAACAATGAGCAGTTCTTC.